The 16 T cell receptor beta chains below were found in one sample sequenced in a study of T-cell memory formation after mild COVID-19. Each CDR3 protein is one row after TCRdb ran MiXCR on the 5' RACE reads. The sample consists of under 450,000 distinct CDR3 sequences, more than 20% of them appearing once. The sample taken for sequencing was PBMCs or a T cell subset sorted from them (not recorded which). These receptors all come from an adult woman who had mild COVID-19 (a few samples of this study predate the infection). Cell type and time point are not known.

The rearrangement links TRBV20-1 to TRBJ2-1, with D perhaps being TRBD1 or TRBD2 (5 bases each). V gave up 6 bases and J gave up 5 bases, with 14 bases separating them. The germline gives CDR1 DFQATT, CDR2 SNEGSKA (reference sequence). The CDR3 runs to 13 residues. DNA for the CDR3: TGCAGTGCGACGATGGGACCCCACAATGAGCAGTTCTTC. Translating it yields CSATMGPHNEQFF.

The count of this clonotype is one. The V gene is TRBV7-8, the J gene TRBJ2-6; D is unclear. The CDR3 loop spans 14 amino acids. V was cut by 5 bases and J by 6 bases, with 11 bases left in between. Germline values: CDR1 SGHVS, CDR2 FQNEAQ. The CDR3 bases are TGTGCCAGCAGCCGGACGGATTTGGCCAACGTCCTGACTTTC. This sequence encodes CASSRTDLANVLTF.

This sequence joins TRBV29-1 and TRBJ2-3; D remains ambiguous. V lost 6 bases and J lost 0, with 4 bases in between. CDR1 is SQVTM, CDR2 ANQGSEA, per germline. The CDR3 is 11 residues long. The CDR3 nucleotides read TGCAGCGTAACTAGCACAGATACGCAGTATTTT. It translates to CSVTSTDTQYF.

The sample holds a few counts of this clonotype. The V and J genes are TRBV9 and TRBJ2-1; 9 bases map to TRBD2. This CDR3 is 16 amino acids long. V lost 0 bases and J lost 9; bases outside the gene matches: 10. Germline lookup yields CDR1 SGDLS and CDR2 YYNGEE. The DNA of the CDR3 is TGTGCCAGCAGCGTAGCTAGTAGCGGGAGAAGTGCTGAGCAGTTCTTC. Translating gives CASSVASSGRSAEQFF.

The chain recombines TRBV19 with TRBJ2-1, with 14 bases fitting TRBD2. The CDR3 runs 17 residues. V trimming: 6 bases; J trimming: 6 bases; junction bases outside the gene matches: 10. Germline values: CDR1 LNHDA, CDR2 SQIVND (reference sequence). CDR3 loop: CASRTRGLAGGVNEQFF. The CDR3 nucleotides are TGTGCCAGTAGGACCCGCGGACTAGCGGGAGGTGTCAATGAGCAGTTCTTC.

The sample holds one count of this clonotype. The chain is built from TRBV7-6 and TRBJ2-3, with 10 bases that match TRBD2. Germline-derived CDR1 and CDR2 are SGHVS and FNYEAQ. The CDR3 has 18 residues. V lost 0 bases, J lost 2 bases, and 8 bases stayed unmatched. The CDR3 DNA sequence: TGTGCCAGCAGCTTAGCGGTTGGTAGCGGGGGGCCCACAGATACGCAGTATTTT. Encoded protein: CASSLAVGSGGPTDTQYF.

The chain employs TRBV5-1 and TRBJ1-2; perhaps TRBD1 as D (6 bases). V lost 1 base and J 2 bases, leaving 12 bases between the germline ends. Per germline, CDR1 SGHRS and CDR2 YFSETQ. CDR3 length: 15 amino acids. DNA for the CDR3: TGCGCCAGCAGCTTGTCTCAGGGGAGAAACTATGGCTACACCTTC. The encoded protein is CASSLSQGRNYGYTF.

The chain has TRBV5-6 and TRBJ2-1, with D hard to call. CDR3 length equals 18 residues. CDR1 and CDR2 from the germline V gene are SGHDT and YYEEEE. Trimming removed 0 bases from V and 4 bases from J, with 20 bases in between. CDR3 in amino acids: CASSLEGGAWGSYNEQFF. The CDR3 DNA follows: TGTGCCAGCAGCTTGGAAGGCGGCGCCTGGGGTAGTTACAATGAGCAGTTCTTC.

V gene TRBV7-2 combines with J gene TRBJ2-5; D not resolved. CDR1 is SGHTA and CDR2 is FQGNSA in the germline V gene. V lost 0 bases to trimming and J lost 5 bases, with 19 bases between them. CDR3 length: 17 residues. CDR3 DNA sequence: TGTGCCAGCAGCTTAGCGCCCTGGGCTAGAGGTGGCGAGACCCAGTACTTC. It encodes CASSLAPWARGGETQYF.

The rearrangement links TRBV3-1 to TRBJ2-1; 11 nucleotides match TRBD2. Trimming at V came to 5 bases and at J to 8 bases, leaving 5 bases not matched to a gene. The V gene's germline CDR1 is LGHDT and CDR2 YNNKEL (reference sequence). The CDR3 length is 14 residues. The CDR3 DNA is TGTGCCAGCAGCTTTAGCGGGGGGGCCTATGAGCAGTTCTTC. It yields the protein CASSFSGGAYEQFF.

The rearrangement uses TRBV2 and TRBJ1-1, with TRBD1 as a possible D gene (5 bases). This CDR3 region has 16 residues. V was shortened by 6 bases and J by 0 bases, with 17 bases between the two germline ends. CDR1 and CDR2 (germline): SNHLY, FYNNEI. Here the CDR3 DNA reads TGTGCCAGCAGGCCGCTAGGCGGGACCATGAACACTGAAGCTTTCTTT. Translation gives CASRPLGGTMNTEAFF.

In this sample, this clonotype turned up a few times. The chain carries TRBV5-8 and TRBJ2-7; TRBD1 matches 7 bases. The germline CDR1 and CDR2 sequences are SGHTS and YDEGEE. J was trimmed by 5 bases and V by 0 bases; bases with no gene match: 11. The length of the CDR3 is 16 residues. CDR3 sequence (DNA): TGTGCCAGCAGCTTGGGACAGGGAGAATTTCAGGACGAGCAGTACTTC. It specifies CASSLGQGEFQDEQYF.

This sequence joins TRBV4-1 and TRBJ2-1; 10 positions match TRBD2. The germline V gene encodes CDR1 MGHRA and CDR2 YSYEKL. Trimming at V came to 0 bases and at J to 15 bases, leaving 8 bases not matched to a gene. There are 14 residues in the CDR3. CDR3 in amino acids: CASSQDVSGRAPFF. CDR3 nucleotides: TGCGCCAGCAGCCAAGATGTAAGCGGGAGGGCCCCGTTCTTC.

The rearrangement links TRBV3-1 to TRBJ1-2; D remains ambiguous. Germline assignment: CDR1 LGHDT and CDR2 YNNKEL (reference sequence). Trimming took 8 bases from V and 4 from J, leaving 11 bases between them. This CDR3 region has 12 residues. CDR3 residues: CASSQRPYGYTF. In DNA form, the CDR3 reads TGTGCCAGCTCACAGAGGCCCTATGGCTACACCTTC.

The rearrangement joins TRBV7-9 to TRBJ1-1, with D possibly matching TRBD1 (6 bases). Germline CDR1 reads SEHNR; CDR2 reads FQNEAQ (reference sequence). Trimming removed 5 bases at V and 4 bases at J, with 20 bases between. The CDR3 consists of 16 residues. CDR3 bases: TGTGCCAGCAGCCCGGGGGGGGGACACTTCTTCACTGAAGCTTTCTTT. This codes for CASSPGGGHFFTEAFF.

The sample holds a few counts of this clonotype. The rearrangement joins TRBV7-9 to TRBJ1-5; D is perhaps TRBD1 (6 bases). The CDR3 runs to 17 residues. The germline V and J ends were trimmed by 4 bases and 5 bases, with 21 bases remaining between them. Per germline, CDR1 SEHNR and CDR2 FQNEAQ (reference sequence). The CDR3 DNA reads as TGTGCCAGCAGCTCCACATCAGGGGTTTTTGAATATCAGCCCCAGCATTTT. Translating it yields CASSSTSGVFEYQPQHF.